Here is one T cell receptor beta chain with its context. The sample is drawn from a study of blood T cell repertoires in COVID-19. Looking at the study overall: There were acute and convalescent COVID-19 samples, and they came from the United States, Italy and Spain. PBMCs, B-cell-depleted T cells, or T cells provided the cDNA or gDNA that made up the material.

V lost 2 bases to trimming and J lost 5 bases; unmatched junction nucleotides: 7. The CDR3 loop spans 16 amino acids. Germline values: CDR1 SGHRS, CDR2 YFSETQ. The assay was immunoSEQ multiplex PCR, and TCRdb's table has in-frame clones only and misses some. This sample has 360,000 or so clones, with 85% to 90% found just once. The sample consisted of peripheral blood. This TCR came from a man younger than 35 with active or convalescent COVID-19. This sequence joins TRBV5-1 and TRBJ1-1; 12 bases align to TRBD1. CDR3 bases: TGCGCCAGCAGCTTCCCGGGACAGGGGGCTGTTACTGAAGCTTTCTTT. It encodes CASSFPGQGAVTEAFF.